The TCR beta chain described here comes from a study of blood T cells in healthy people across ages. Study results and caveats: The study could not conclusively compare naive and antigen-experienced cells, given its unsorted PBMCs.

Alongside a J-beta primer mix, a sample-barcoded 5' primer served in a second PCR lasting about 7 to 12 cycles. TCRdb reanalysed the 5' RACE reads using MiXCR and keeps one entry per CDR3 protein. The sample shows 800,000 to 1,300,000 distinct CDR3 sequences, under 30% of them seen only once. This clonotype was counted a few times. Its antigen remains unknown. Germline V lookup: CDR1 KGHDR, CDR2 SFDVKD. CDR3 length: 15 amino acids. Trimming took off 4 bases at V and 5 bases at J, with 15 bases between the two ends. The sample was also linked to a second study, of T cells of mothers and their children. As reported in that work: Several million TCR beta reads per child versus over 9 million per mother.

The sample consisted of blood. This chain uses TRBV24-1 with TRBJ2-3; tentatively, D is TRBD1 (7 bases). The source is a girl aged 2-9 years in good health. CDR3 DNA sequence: TGTGCCACCAGTGACCGCGGGACAGAATTAGATACGCAGTATTTT. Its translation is CATSDRGTELDTQYF.